One sample yielded the 20 T cell receptor beta chains listed below, sequenced in a study of siplizumab effects on memory and regulatory T cells. The table came from immunoSEQ multiplex PCR; TCRdb's copy has only in-frame clones and leaves some out. The table has approximately 110,000 clones, about 93% seen once. Sequencing input: CD4+ T cells sorted from blood. These receptors were taken from a human donor in good health.

This CDR3 is CASSQTGQNTGELFF. Written as DNA, the CDR3 is TGTGCCAGCTCCCAGACAGGGCAGAACACCGGGGAGCTGTTTTTT. The rearrangement uses TRBV18 and TRBJ2-2; TRBD1 matches 7 bases. Trimming took 6 bases from V and 1 from J; bases not matched to a gene: 5. Germline V gene sequence: CDR1 KGHSH, CDR2 LQKENI. The CDR3 loop spans 15 amino acids.

DNA of the CDR3: TGCAGTGCGCTAAAGGGAAGTGGCTACACCTTC. It translates to CSALKGSGYTF. The rearrangement uses TRBV20-1 and TRBJ1-2; D remains unclear. V gave up 6 bases and J gave up 7 bases, with 12 bases separating them. Germline V lookup: CDR1 DFQATT, CDR2 SNEGSKA (reference sequence). This CDR3 is built from 11 residues.

The V and J genes are TRBV5-6 and TRBJ1-2; TRBD1 matches 8 bases. The CDR3 covers 14 residues. The germline V gene encodes CDR1 SGHDT and CDR2 YYEEEE. V was pared by 4 bases and J by 0 bases, with 2 bases of the junction left unmatched. CDR3 residues: CASSRDRTNYGYTF. DNA of the CDR3: TGTGCCAGCAGCAGGGACAGGACTAACTATGGCTACACCTTC.

The chain combines TRBV10-3 with TRBJ2-6, with D uncertain. This CDR3 has 15 residues. Germline lookup yields CDR1 ENHRY and CDR2 SYGVKD. V was clipped by 6 bases and J by 0 bases, with 9 bases between them. CDR3 coding DNA: TGTGCCATCAGCCCTGAGAGCTCTGGGGCCAACGTCCTGACTTTC. It encodes CAISPESSGANVLTF.

The rearrangement links TRBV5-4 to TRBJ2-1, with 9 bases identical to TRBD1. The CDR3 loop spans 15 amino acids. V lost 3 bases, J lost 5 bases, and 6 bases stayed unmatched. From germline, CDR1 is SGHNT and CDR2 YYREEE (reference sequence). This chain's CDR3 is CASSWPGQGHNEQFF. CDR3 DNA: TGTGCCAGCAGCTGGCCGGGACAGGGACACAATGAGCAGTTCTTC.

This clone was recorded once. The gene calls are TRBV30 and TRBJ1-3, with a tentative D call TRBD1 (6 bases). Between the trimmed V and J ends, which lost 2 bases and 3 bases, there was a span of 11 bases. CDR3 length: 14 amino acids. Germline values: CDR1 GTSNPN, CDR2 SVGIG (reference sequence). The CDR3 region is CAWSLTGHGNTIYF. The CDR3 bases are TGTGCCTGGAGTTTAACAGGGCATGGAAACACCATATATTTT. The whole variable domain, filled in from reference TRBV30 and TRBJ1-3, reads SQTIHQWPATLVQPVGSPLSLECTVEGTSNPNLYWYRQAAGRGLQLLFYSVGIGQISSEVPQNLSASRPQDRQFILSSKKLLLSDSGFYLCAWSLTGHGNTIYFGEGSWLTVV.

Only a few counts were recorded for this clone. The chain employs TRBV6-5 and TRBJ1-6, with D possibly being TRBD1 (6 bases). Germline CDR1 is MNHEY and CDR2 is SVGAGI. CDR3 size: 15 residues. The germline V and J ends were trimmed by 2 bases and 6 bases, with 11 bases remaining between them. The CDR3 region is CASSYRQGINSPLHF. CDR3 DNA sequence: TGTGCCAGCAGTTACAGGCAGGGGATTAATTCACCCCTCCACTTT.

The chain uses TRBV30 and TRBJ1-1; D gene ambiguous. CDR3 size: 13 residues. Trimming removed 4 bases from V and 0 bases from J, with 9 bases in between. The germline gives CDR1 GTSNPN, CDR2 SVGIG (reference sequence). The CDR3 DNA reads as TGTGCCTGGAATCCCGACATGAACACTGAAGCTTTCTTT. It encodes CAWNPDMNTEAFF.

The CDR3 loop reads CASSAGVGNTIYF. The CDR3 DNA is TGTGCCAGCAGCGCAGGGGTCGGAAACACCATATATTTT. This chain joins TRBV9 and TRBJ1-3; maybe TRBD1 (6 bases). In germline, CDR1 is SGDLS, CDR2 YYNGEE. V lost 3 bases and J 4 bases, leaving 8 bases between the germline ends. The CDR3 spans 13 residues.

The chain employs TRBV6-1 and TRBJ2-3; D ambiguous. The CDR3 runs to 17 residues. Germline values: CDR1 MNHNS, CDR2 SASEGT. Trimming took off 3 bases at V and 1 base at J, with 17 bases between the two ends. This CDR3 is CASSEPSLGVGTDTQYF. The CDR3 DNA reads as TGTGCCAGCAGTGAGCCCTCTCTCGGTGTGGGCACAGATACGCAGTATTTT.

The chain uses TRBV5-1 and TRBJ2-3; D possibly corresponds to TRBD2 (6 bases). Germline lookup yields CDR1 SGHRS and CDR2 YFSETQ. The ends were cut back, 0 bases at V and 1 base at J, with 12 bases in the middle. This CDR3 is 16 amino acids long. CDR3 in DNA: TGCGCCAGCAGCTTGGCGGGACTCGACGGCACAGATACGCAGTATTTT. Translated: CASSLAGLDGTDTQYF. The full variable domain, completed using reference TRBV5-1 and TRBJ2-3, is KAGVTQTPRYLIKTRGQQVTLSCSPISGHRSVSWYQQTPGQGLQFLFEYFSETQRNKGNFPGRFSGRQFSNSRSEMNVSTLELGDSALYLCASSLAGLDGTDTQYFGPGTRLTVL.

With regard to this clone: The germline gene is not matched at one end of the junction; a read error may be the cause. CDR3 nucleotide sequence: TGTGCCAGCAGCCAAGATGGGCCCTACGGGCAGTACTTC. Protein product: CASSQDGPYGQYF. The V call is TRBV4-2, the J call TRBJ2-7; no clear D. CDR1 is LGHNA and CDR2 is YNFKEQ in the germline V gene. The CDR3 has 13 residues.

The V gene is TRBV7-6, the J gene TRBJ2-2, with D perhaps TRBD1 (6 bases). CDR3 length equals 18 residues. V gave up 5 bases and J gave up 0 bases, with 19 bases separating them. From germline, CDR1 is SGHVS and CDR2 FNYEAQ. The CDR3, as DNA: TGTGCCAGCAGCCAGACCCCGGCAGGGGTGTCGAACACCGGGGAGCTGTTTTTT. Its protein product is CASSQTPAGVSNTGELFF.

This clone was recorded only once. The chain combines TRBV27 with TRBJ2-3; TRBD1 agrees at 7 bases. V shed 9 bases and J 0 bases; nucleotides not matched to a gene: 9. Germline CDR1 reads MNHEY; CDR2 reads SMNVEV (reference sequence). The CDR3 covers 15 residues. CDR3 sequence reads: CASTSQGRSTDTQYF. Written as DNA, the CDR3 is TGTGCCAGTACTTCACAGGGGCGTAGCACAGATACGCAGTATTTT.

The chain links TRBV10-3 to TRBJ2-5, with 9 bases aligning to TRBD2. V trimming: 4 bases; J trimming: 4 bases; junction bases outside the gene matches: 7. Germline values: CDR1 ENHRY, CDR2 SYGVKD. This CDR3 is 15 amino acids long. The CDR3 protein is CAISGGRGGLETQYF. In DNA form, the CDR3 reads TGTGCCATCAGTGGTGGGCGGGGGGGCCTAGAGACCCAGTACTTC.

The chain links TRBV30 to TRBJ1-6; 8 bases align to TRBD1. The CDR3 is made up of 13 amino acids. Germline assignment: CDR1 GTSNPN and CDR2 SVGIG (reference sequence). With V trimmed by 3 bases and J by 9 bases, 4 bases remained unmatched. The CDR3 is CAWRGQGASPLHF. The CDR3 DNA follows: TGTGCCTGGAGAGGCCAGGGGGCTTCACCCCTCCACTTT. The complete variable domain, with remaining parts taken from reference TRBV30 and TRBJ1-6, reads SQTIHQWPATLVQPVGSPLSLECTVEGTSNPNLYWYRQAAGRGLQLLFYSVGIGQISSEVPQNLSASRPQDRQFILSSKKLLLSDSGFYLCAWRGQGASPLHFGNGTRLTVT.

This clone occurred once. The genes are TRBV6-6 and TRBJ1-3; 9 bases align to TRBD1. Germline CDR1 is MNHNY and CDR2 is SVGAGI (reference sequence). V was pared by 6 bases and J by 4 bases, with 7 bases of the junction left unmatched. CDR3 length: 15 amino acids. CDR3: CASSTRTGEGNTIYF. The CDR3 DNA reads TGTGCCAGCAGCACCCGGACAGGGGAAGGAAACACCATATATTTT.

The V and J genes are TRBV29-1 and TRBJ1-5; 9 bases match TRBD1. This CDR3 has 13 amino acids. Germline V gives CDR1 SQVTM, CDR2 ANQGSEA. V lost 4 bases and J lost 4; bases outside the gene matches: 2. CDR3 sequence: CSVGGQGNQPQHF. CDR3 coding DNA: TGCAGCGTTGGGGGACAGGGTAATCAGCCCCAGCATTTT.

The V gene is TRBV6-5, the J gene TRBJ2-1; a weak D match, TRBD1 (6 bases). The CDR3 is 16 amino acids. Germline V CDR1 and CDR2: MNHEY, SVGAGI. V lost 2 bases and J lost 2, with 13 bases in between. CDR3 nucleotides: TGTGCCAGCAGTTACATTACAGGGTTCACCTACAATGAGCAGTTCTTC. Its protein product is CASSYITGFTYNEQFF.

This chain uses TRBV9 with TRBJ1-4; TRBD1 matches 9 bases. Looked up from germline, CDR1 is SGDLS and CDR2 is YYNGEE. J was trimmed by 7 bases and V by 3 bases; bases with no gene match: 1. This CDR3 is built from 13 residues. Here the CDR3 reads CASSGTGVEKLFF. For the CDR3, the DNA is TGTGCCAGCAGCGGGACAGGGGTTGAAAAACTGTTTTTT.